A selection of T cell receptor beta chains follows, all from one sample in a study of cytomegalovirus exposure and HLA in healthy donors. Here immunoSEQ multiplex PCR was the method, and the copy in TCRdb shows in-frame clones only, minus some. Of 150,000 or so clones listed, approximately 83% were seen once; the top ten hold about 3%. Source material: PBMCs. Receptors originate from a male donor in good health and CMV-seronegative. CDR3s include the opening cysteine and the closing phenylalanine or tryptophan. A D gene is named only where the DNA matches it firmly. Size is stated for part of the rows, as once, few or many counts, or as a class when the clone is expanded.

J | V | length | size | D | CDR3 | DNA
TRBJ2-1 | TRBV5-6 | 15 | - | TRBD2 | CASSWGLLGNNEQFF | TGTGCCAGCAGCTGGGGACTACTAGGTAACAATGAGCAGTTCTTC
TRBJ2-7 | TRBV20-1 | 11 | - | TRBD2 | CGLATQYEQYF | TGCGGACTAGCGACCCAGTACGAGCAGTACTTC
TRBJ2-7 | TRBV7-8 | 15 | once | TRBD2 | CASGDLAGRDYEQYF | TGTGCCAGCGGGGATTTAGCGGGTAGAGACTACGAGCAGTACTTC
TRBJ1-4 | TRBV7-8 | 17 | - | - | CASSLRDPIVANEKLFF | TGTGCCAGCAGCTTACGAGATCCGATTGTGGCTAATGAAAAACTGTTTTTT
TRBJ2-3 | TRBV27 | 13 | once | - | CASSTQIADTQYF | TGTGCCAGCAGTACTCAAATTGCAGATACGCAGTATTTT
TRBJ1-1 | TRBV7-9 | 16 | - | TRBD1 | CASSRDRGPMNTEAFF | TGTGCCAGCAGCAGGGACAGGGGGCCCATGAACACTGAAGCTTTCTTT
TRBJ1-1 | TRBV7-9 | 13 | - | - | CASSLSGAIEAFF | TGTGCCAGCAGCTTGTCCGGAGCTATTGAAGCTTTCTTT
TRBJ2-1 | TRBV2 | 14 | - | - | CASSAGSPSNEQFF | TGTGCCAGCAGTGCGGGGAGCCCCTCCAATGAGCAGTTCTTC
TRBJ2-5 | TRBV30 | 15 | - | TRBD1 | CAWSKTGQRQETQYF | TGTGCCTGGAGTAAGACAGGGCAACGTCAAGAGACCCAGTACTTC
TRBJ1-2 | TRBV5-1 | 14 | - | TRBD1 | CASSGTGAEDGYTF | TGCGCCAGCAGCGGGACAGGGGCCGAGGACGGCTACACCTTC
TRBJ2-1 | TRBV2 | 13 | - | TRBD1 | CASTGQGYNEQFF | TGTGCCAGCACCGGACAGGGCTACAATGAGCAGTTCTTC
TRBJ1-1 | TRBV19 | 15 | - | - | CASSIGHQGNTEAFF | TGTGCCAGTAGTATCGGTCATCAGGGGAACACTGAAGCTTTCTTT
TRBJ1-4 | TRBV7-9 | 16 | few | - | CASSPRTARRDEKLFF | TGTGCCAGCAGCCCGCGGACCGCCCGGCGGGATGAAAAACTGTTTTTT
TRBJ2-1 | TRBV9 | 17 | - | TRBD1 | CASSVEGQGISYNEQFF | TGTGCCAGCAGCGTAGAGGGACAGGGGATCTCCTACAATGAGCAGTTCTTC
TRBJ1-3 | TRBV7-9 | 14 | - | - | CASSLDREGNTIYF | TGTGCCAGCAGCTTAGACAGGGAGGGAAACACCATATATTTT
TRBJ2-4 | TRBV5-8 | 13 | few | - | CASSLVQWHIQYF | TGTGCCAGCAGCTTGGTTCAGTGGCACATTCAGTACTTC
TRBJ2-5 | TRBV6-1 | 14 | - | TRBD1 | CASSDWTGRETQYF | TGTGCCAGCAGTGATTGGACAGGGAGGGAGACCCAGTACTTC
TRBJ2-1 | TRBV9 | 13 | - | - | CASSFGTLNEQFF | TGTGCCAGCAGCTTCGGGACTCTCAATGAGCAGTTCTTC
TRBJ2-1 | TRBV11-2 | 12 | - | TRBD2 | CASSFSSGDQFF | TGTGCCAGCAGCTTTTCTAGCGGTGATCAGTTCTTC
TRBJ2-3 | TRBV7-3 | 14 | - | - | CASSVSGRTDTQYF | TGTGCCAGCAGCGTTAGCGGCCGCACAGATACGCAGTATTTT
TRBJ2-3 | TRBV6-5 | 11 | - | - | CASRTEDTQYF | TGTGCCAGCAGGACAGAAGATACGCAGTATTTT
TRBJ1-4 | TRBV4-1 | 14 | - | - | CASSHMGLGEKLFF | TGCGCCAGCAGCCATATGGGACTTGGTGAAAAACTGTTTTTT
TRBJ1-2 | TRBV11-1 | 15 | - | - | CASSLTGNANYGYTF | TGTGCCAGCAGCTTAACCGGGAACGCTAACTATGGCTACACCTTC
TRBJ1-1 | TRBV11-2 | 16 | once | - | CASSFRTALISTEAFF | TGTGCCAGCAGCTTCCGAACTGCCCTCATAAGCACTGAAGCTTTCTTT
TRBJ1-3 | TRBV27 | 15 | few | - | CASSLRGNSGNTIYF | TGTGCCAGCAGTTTACGGGGAAACTCTGGAAACACCATATATTTT
TRBJ1-5 | TRBV27 | 13 | - | - | CASSLAGTQPQHF | TGTGCCAGCAGTTTGGCGGGGACTCAGCCCCAGCATTTT
TRBJ2-3 | TRBV29-1 | 15 | few | - | CSVGGAGSSTDTQYF | TGCAGCGTGGGGGGAGCGGGCTCTAGCACAGATACGCAGTATTTT
TRBJ2-7 | TRBV10-3 | 12 | few | - | CAVSGTTYEQYF | TGTGCCGTCTCCGGGACAACCTACGAGCAGTACTTC
TRBJ1-1 | TRBV9 | 16 | few | - | CASSLLGRGKDTEAFF | TGTGCCAGCAGCCTATTAGGCCGGGGGAAGGATACTGAAGCTTTCTTT
TRBJ1-1 | TRBV30 | 14 | - | TRBD1 | CAWSVGTGNTEAFF | TGTGCCTGGAGTGTAGGGACAGGGAACACTGAAGCTTTCTTT
TRBJ2-7 | TRBV12-2 | 18 | - | - | CASRLEKVEGGRRYEQYF | TGTGCAAGTCGCTTAGAGAAGGTGGAGGGCGGGAGGAGATACGAGCAGTACTTC
TRBJ2-3 | TRBV7-2 | 15 | - | TRBD2 | CASSFPSGNTDTQYF | TGTGCCAGCAGCTTCCCTAGCGGAAACACAGATACGCAGTATTTT
TRBJ2-2 | TRBV2 | 14 | - | - | CASLLTSSGGELFF | TGTGCCAGCCTTCTCACTAGTAGCGGCGGGGAGCTGTTTTTT
TRBJ2-2 | TRBV18 | 18 | - | TRBD2 | CASSPNRLAPSNTGELFF | TGTGCCAGCTCACCGAATAGACTAGCGCCTTCGAACACCGGGGAGCTGTTTTTT
TRBJ2-5 | TRBV10-3 | 14 | - | TRBD1 | CAISDPGQQETQYF | TGTGCCATCAGTGACCCGGGACAGCAAGAGACCCAGTACTTC
TRBJ2-5 | TRBV7-2 | 14 | - | TRBD1 | CASSINRGQETQYF | TGTGCCAGCAGCATAAACAGGGGTCAAGAGACCCAGTACTTC
TRBJ1-1 | TRBV28 | 13 | - | - | CASIHSTGTEAFF | TGTGCCAGCATCCACTCGACCGGGACTGAAGCTTTCTTT
TRBJ2-7 | TRBV2 | 14 | - | TRBD1 | CASNVQGSPYEQYF | TGTGCCAGCAATGTACAGGGGTCCCCCTACGAGCAGTACTTC
TRBJ2-7 | TRBV27 | 15 | - | TRBD2 | CASSSGTRALGEQYF | TGTGCCAGCAGTTCTGGGACTAGGGCCTTGGGGGAGCAGTACTTC